The rows below give T cell receptor beta chains drawn from one sample of a study of blood T cells in healthy people across ages. TCRdb reprocessed the 5' RACE reads with MiXCR, giving one entry per CDR3 protein. The sample carries approximately 850,000 distinct CDR3 sequences, about 42% recorded once. The sample taken for sequencing was blood. The receptors stem from a man between 60 and 75 years old in good health. Each CDR3 is given with its conserved first and last residue. Fields, in order: clone size, J gene, V gene, D gene, CDR3 protein, CDR3 DNA. D genes are given only for firm matches. The listing skips clone size in some rows; elsewhere it reads once, few, many or a size class.

- | TRBJ1-1 | TRBV4-3 | TRBD1 | CASSHPGQGAFSTEAFF | TGCGCCAGCAGCCACCCGGGACAGGGGGCGTTCAGCACTGAAGCTTTCTTT
- | TRBJ2-2 | TRBV6-2/TRBV6-3 | TRBD2 | CASSTTRLAENTGELFF | TGTGCCAGCAGTACCACAAGACTAGCGGAGAACACCGGGGAGCTGTTTTTT
- | TRBJ2-2 | TRBV12-3/TRBV12-4 | TRBD2 | CASSFRGGAAGELFF | TGTGCCAGCAGTTTCCGCGGGGGGGCCGCCGGGGAGCTGTTTTTT
- | TRBJ1-1 | TRBV4-1 | - | CASSHPWDHTEAFF | TGCGCCAGCAGCCATCCGTGGGATCACACTGAAGCTTTCTTT
few | TRBJ2-5 | TRBV15 | - | CATSREVTQETQYF | TGTGCCACCAGCAGAGAAGTGACCCAAGAGACCCAGTACTTC
- | TRBJ2-7 | TRBV6-5 | TRBD1 | CAGRRQGGSLYEQYF | TGTGCCGGCAGAAGACAGGGGGGCTCTCTCTACGAGCAGTACTTC
- | TRBJ2-1 | TRBV4-1 | - | CASSLGHGPANEQFF | TGCGCCAGCAGCCTGGGACATGGGCCCGCCAATGAGCAGTTCTTC
- | TRBJ2-1 | TRBV4-2 | TRBD1 | CASSQAGTGGNEQFF | TGTGCCAGCAGCCAAGCCGGGACAGGGGGTAATGAGCAGTTCTTC
few | TRBJ2-7 | TRBV20-1 | TRBD2 | CSAQSGGISYEQYF | TGCAGTGCTCAAAGCGGGGGGATCTCCTACGAGCAGTACTTC
- | TRBJ2-6 | TRBV9 | TRBD1 | CASSGTGFSGANVLTF | TGTGCCAGCAGCGGGACAGGGTTCTCTGGGGCCAACGTCCTGACTTTC
- | TRBJ2-6 | TRBV28 | - | CASSSPQGSGANVLTF | TGTGCCAGCAGTTCACCACAGGGCTCTGGGGCCAACGTCCTGACTTTC
- | TRBJ1-2 | TRBV24-1 | TRBD1 | CATSDPGTDYGYTF | TGTGCCACCAGTGATCCCGGGACAGACTATGGCTACACCTTC
- | TRBJ2-7 | TRBV28 | - | CASSYGVVDHEQYF | TGTGCCAGCAGTTACGGTGTGGTTGACCACGAGCAGTACTTC
- | TRBJ2-1 | TRBV30 | - | CAWRSRTGIPRNEQFF | TGTGCCTGGAGGTCACGTACAGGAATCCCTCGGAATGAGCAGTTCTTC
- | TRBJ2-5 | TRBV7-2 | TRBD2 | CASSPDLAGGLYQETQYF | TGTGCCAGCAGCCCCGACCTTGCGGGGGGGCTTTATCAAGAGACCCAGTACTTC
- | TRBJ1-1 | TRBV6-6 | - | CASSYSNRKNTEAFF | TGTGCCAGCAGTTACTCTAACAGAAAGAACACTGAAGCTTTCTTT
- | TRBJ2-5 | TRBV7-3 | TRBD2 | CASSKYSGGDTYF | TGTGCCAGCAGCAAATATAGCGGGGGGGACACGTACTTC
- | TRBJ1-5 | TRBV18 | - | CASSPTQGPNQPQHF | TGTGCCAGCTCACCTACCCAGGGACCGAATCAGCCCCAGCATTTT
- | TRBJ1-2 | TRBV4-1 | TRBD1 | CASSQDLDRGNYGYTF | TGCGCCAGCAGCCAAGATTTAGACAGGGGTAACTATGGCTACACCTTC
- | TRBJ2-3 | TRBV7-9 | TRBD1 | CASSSAINRQGLDTQYF | TGTGCCAGCAGCTCCGCGATTAACCGACAGGGGCTCGATACGCAGTATTTT
- | TRBJ2-7 | TRBV11-3 | - | CASQLGGFTYEQYF | TGTGCCAGTCAACTAGGAGGTTTCACCTACGAGCAGTACTTC
few | TRBJ1-2 | TRBV29-1 | - | CSVEDRIEGTYGYTF | TGCAGCGTTGAAGATCGGATTGAAGGGACCTATGGCTACACCTTC
- | TRBJ2-7 | TRBV6-2/TRBV6-3 | TRBD2 | CASTSGRGLATYEQYF | TGTGCCAGCACCTCGGGTCGGGGACTAGCGACCTACGAGCAGTACTTC